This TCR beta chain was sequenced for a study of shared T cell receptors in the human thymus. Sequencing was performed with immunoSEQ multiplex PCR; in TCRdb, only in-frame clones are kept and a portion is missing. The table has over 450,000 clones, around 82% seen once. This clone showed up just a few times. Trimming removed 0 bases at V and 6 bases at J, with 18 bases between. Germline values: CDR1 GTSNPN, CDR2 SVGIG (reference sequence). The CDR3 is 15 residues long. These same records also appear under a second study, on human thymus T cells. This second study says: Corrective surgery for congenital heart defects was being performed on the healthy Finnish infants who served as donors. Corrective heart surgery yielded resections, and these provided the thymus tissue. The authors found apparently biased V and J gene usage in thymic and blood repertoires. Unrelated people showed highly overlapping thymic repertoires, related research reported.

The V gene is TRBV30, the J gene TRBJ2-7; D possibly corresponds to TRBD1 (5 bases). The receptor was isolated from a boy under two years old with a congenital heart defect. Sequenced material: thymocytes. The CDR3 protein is CAWSVRVASRGEQYF. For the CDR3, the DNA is TGTGCCTGGAGTGTCAGGGTGGCTAGTAGGGGCGAGCAGTACTTC.